This entry features one T cell receptor (beta chain) sequence. Antigen: not known. Some clones are missing from TCRdb's copy, which holds only in-frame ones; the method was immunoSEQ multiplex PCR. This table has fewer than 300,000 clones, more than 70% appearing once. The treatment is: around 19 received Ad26.COV2.S at low or high dose, single or two shots; 5 received placebo; per-sample allocation not given. Sampling took place 63 days after the first vaccine or placebo injection. The source of the sample is a study of Ad26.COV2.S vaccination and SARS-CoV-2 variants. Regarding the study as a whole: Vaccine and placebo recipients had similar non-spike TCR breadth.

CDR1 is LNHDA, CDR2 SQIVND, per germline (reference sequence). Trimming cost V 6 bases and J 5 bases; bases outside gene matches: 6. The CDR3 runs 13 residues. Sequenced material: peripheral blood, taken in a trial of Ad26.COV2.S vaccine versus placebo. The V gene is TRBV19, the J gene TRBJ2-5; 7 bases align to TRBD1. This clonotype was obtained from a person between 18 and 59 years old who received the Ad26.COV2.S COVID-19 vaccine or a placebo. The CDR3 loop reads CASSDRVLETQYF. The CDR3, as DNA: TGTGCCAGTAGCGACAGGGTTCTGGAGACCCAGTACTTC.